This TCR beta chain is from a study of shared clonotypes between healthy human individuals. Assay: immunoSEQ multiplex PCR; the TCRdb copy retains only in-frame clones and omits some. This sample has about 1.5 million clones, with around 95% found just once. The study drew all its donors from Caucasian adults living in Nashville, Tennessee. The CDR3 totals 14 residues. V gave up 2 bases and J gave up 3 bases, with 10 bases separating them. The germline V gene encodes CDR1 SGHTA and CDR2 FQGTGA. The receptor comes from a young man in good health. Sequencing was performed on naive CD4+ T cells sorted from blood. Indicated subset: CD45RA+ positively selected. This chain links TRBV7-3 with TRBJ1-1, with D possibly TRBD1 on 5 matching bases. In DNA, the CDR3 is TGTGCCAGCAGCTTAGTCAGGGTAGACACTGAAGCTTTCTTT. This sequence encodes CASSLVRVDTEAFF.